A selection of T cell receptor beta chains follows, all from one sample in a study of T cells in Graves' hyperthyroidism and ophthalmopathy. TCRdb re-called the multiplex PCR reads through MiXCR, storing one row per CDR3 protein. The repertoire holds 650,000 to 850,000 distinct CDR3 sequences, about 19% seen once, with roughly a sixth in the top ten. The sequencing sample was made of blood. These receptors came from a woman in her fifties or sixties with Graves' hyperthyroidism that later progressed to Graves' ophthalmopathy. Each CDR3 is given with its conserved first and last residue.

cdr3_aa j_call v_call
CASSVAMRSHYGYTF TRBJ1-2 TRBV9
CSGRIQGTEAFF TRBJ1-1 TRBV29-1
CASSIDRGRGVEAFF TRBJ1-1 TRBV7-8
CASSISDQETQYF TRBJ2-5 TRBV19
CASSLGTGTYEQYF TRBJ2-7 TRBV5-1
CASSEAGVNTEAFF TRBJ1-1 TRBV2
CSVAPRGANEKLFF TRBJ1-4 TRBV29-1
CASSQGDSLTSYEQYF TRBJ2-7 TRBV7-2
CASSLNWGAEETQYF TRBJ2-5 TRBV7-6
CASSEPPGGAVLSTEAFF TRBJ1-1 TRBV6-1
CASSYSTSAYEQYF TRBJ2-7 TRBV6-5
CASSLARRGGYGYTF TRBJ1-2 TRBV7-2
CASSRRTPVNIQYF TRBJ2-4 TRBV27
CASSLVWDSRNEKLFF TRBJ1-4 TRBV7-9